The entry that follows covers one T cell receptor beta chain sequence. This sample is drawn from a study of blood T cell repertoires in COVID-19. For the study at large: The origin of the acute and convalescent COVID-19 samples was the United States, Italy and Spain. T cells, B-cell-depleted T cells, or PBMCs provided the cDNA or gDNA that served as material.

Germline CDR1 and CDR2: MGHRA and YSYEKL. J gave up 0 bases and V 0 bases, and 14 bases lay outside the gene matches. The CDR3 is 22 amino acids. Study processing details: Cell counts per sample came from amplifying reference gene primers. The repertoire was sequenced with immunoSEQ multiplex PCR; TCRdb's copy has only in-frame clones and lacks some. V and J calls and clone size come straight from that table; D and trimming were deduced from the DNA. This table holds fewer than 150,000 clones, around 86% found once. The sample taken for sequencing was peripheral blood. This sequence was found in a woman aged 45-60 years who had recovered from COVID-19. The V gene is TRBV4-1, the J gene TRBJ2-7; 16 nucleotides line up with TRBD2. CDR3 in DNA: TGCGCCAGCAGCCAAGAAAGGTCACTTGGGACTAGCGGGGGGGCCTTCTCCTACGAGCAGTACTTC. Its translation is CASSQERSLGTSGGAFSYEQYF.